This T cell receptor (beta chain) was observed in a study of CXCR3-negative and CXCR3-positive naive CD8 T cells. Per the germline V gene, CDR1 is MGHRA and CDR2 is YSYEKL. This CDR3 comprises 17 residues. 5' RACE that incorporated UMI labels was used to prepare the TRB cDNA libraries. TCRdb re-called the 5' RACE reads, yielding one record per CDR3 amino acid sequence without DNA. The table lists some 130,000 distinct CDR3 sequences. The CD45RO-CCR7+CD27+CD95- phenotype denoted naive CD8+ T cells. General study findings and limits: Naive subsets did not differ in surface CD5, and TRB CDR3 properties served to infer TCR strength. Comparison of naive CXCR3-negative and CXCR3-positive cells revealed similar TRBV-TRBJ usage, while memory cells differed. Sequencing showed both naive subsets with comparably high diversity, and memory CD8+ cells much lower.

Comment on this clonotype: Its matching antigen is unknown.

V and J are TRBV4-1 and TRBJ2-7. This receptor was obtained from a human donor in good health. Some clones in this sample may be carry-over from other donors' samples. The sample taken for sequencing was naive CXCR3- CD8+ T cells from blood. Subset indicated: CD45RO-CCR7+CD27+CD95- naive CD8+ T cells lacking CXCR3 (TNR3-). CDR3 residues: CASSQVLGHESSYEQYF.